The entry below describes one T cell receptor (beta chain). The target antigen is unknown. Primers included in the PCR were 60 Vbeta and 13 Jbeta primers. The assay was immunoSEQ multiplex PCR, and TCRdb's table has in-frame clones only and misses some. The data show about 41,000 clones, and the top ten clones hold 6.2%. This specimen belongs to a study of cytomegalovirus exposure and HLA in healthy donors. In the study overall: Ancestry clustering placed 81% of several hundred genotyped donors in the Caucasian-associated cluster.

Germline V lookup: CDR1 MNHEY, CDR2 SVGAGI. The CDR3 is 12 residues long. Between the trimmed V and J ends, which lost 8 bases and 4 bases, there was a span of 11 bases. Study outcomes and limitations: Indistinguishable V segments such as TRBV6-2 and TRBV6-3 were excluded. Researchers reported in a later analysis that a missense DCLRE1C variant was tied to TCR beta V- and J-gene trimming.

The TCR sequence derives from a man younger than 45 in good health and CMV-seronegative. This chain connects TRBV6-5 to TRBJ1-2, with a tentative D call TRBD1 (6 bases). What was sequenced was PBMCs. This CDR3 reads CASGDRFYGYTF. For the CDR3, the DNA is TGTGCCAGCGGTGACAGGTTCTATGGCTACACCTTC.